One sample yielded the 7 T cell receptor beta chains listed below, sequenced in a study of shared clonotypes between healthy human individuals. Profiling relied on immunoSEQ multiplex PCR, and the TCRdb table lists in-frame clones only, not all of them. Of fewer than 2.5 million clones listed, over 85% are singletons. The specimen sequenced was naive CD4+ T cells from PBMCs. Noted subset: CD45RA+ positively selected. All receptors derive from a man younger than 35 in good health. Some clones in this sample may be carry-over from other donors' samples.

This rearrangement joins TRBV4-2 to TRBJ2-2; D is ambiguous. The CDR3 spans 14 residues. V lost 1 base, J lost 5 bases, and 8 bases lay in between. Germline V lookup: CDR1 LGHNA, CDR2 YNFKEQ. CDR3 in amino acids: CASSQVEVTGELFF. The CDR3 DNA follows: TGTGCCAGCAGCCAAGTGGAAGTAACCGGGGAGCTGTTTTTT.

Concerning this clone itself: This same CDR3 is encoded by further DNA sequences in the sample. CDR3 loop: CASSPGQGADYGYTF. The CDR3 DNA sequence: TGTGCCAGCTCACCTGGCCAGGGGGCCGACTATGGCTACACCTTC. The rearrangement uses TRBV18 and TRBJ1-2; 8 bases align to TRBD1. From germline, CDR1 is KGHSH and CDR2 LQKENI. Trimming removed 3 bases from V and 3 bases from J; junction bases left unmatched: 6. This CDR3 region has 15 residues. Combining the CDR3 with reference TRBV18 and TRBJ1-2 gives the whole variable domain NAGVMQNPRHLVRRRGQEARLRCSPMKGHSHVYWYRQLPEEGLKFMVYLQKENIIDESGMPKERFSAEFPKEGPSILRIQQVVRGDSAAYFCASSPGQGADYGYTFGSGTRLTVV.

The V gene is TRBV9, the J gene TRBJ2-3; maybe TRBD2 (5 bases). The ends were cut back, 0 bases at V and 0 bases at J, with 11 bases in the middle. The CDR3 runs 16 residues. Germline assignment: CDR1 SGDLS and CDR2 YYNGEE. The CDR3 bases are TGTGCCAGCAGCGTAGGTGGAGGCCCTAGCACAGATACGCAGTATTTT. Amino acids: CASSVGGGPSTDTQYF.

The chain couples TRBV2 to TRBJ2-4; D is possibly TRBD1 (7 bases). V was shortened by 5 bases and J by 5 bases, with 22 bases between the two germline ends. Germline CDR1 and CDR2: SNHLY and FYNNEI. The CDR3 loop spans 17 amino acids. CDR3 DNA: TGTGCCAGCAGTAACGAGGGGCTGCGGGACAGAGAAAACATTCAGTACTTC. Translated: CASSNEGLRDRENIQYF.

The rearrangement joins TRBV18 to TRBJ2-7, with TRBD1 matching over 12 bases. The junction had 12 bases not matched to a gene; V was cut back by 4 bases and J by 5 bases. The CDR3 covers 17 residues. Looked up from germline, CDR1 is KGHSH and CDR2 is LQKENI. The CDR3: CASSRTSPGTGGHEQYF. Written as DNA, the CDR3 is TGTGCCAGCTCACGCACTTCCCCCGGGACAGGGGGCCACGAGCAGTACTTC.

The V call is TRBV5-6, the J call TRBJ1-5; TRBD1 matches 7 bases. V lost 2 bases to trimming and J lost 0 bases; unmatched junction nucleotides: 2. Per germline, CDR1 SGHDT and CDR2 YYEEEE. The CDR3 totals 15 residues. CDR3 nucleotides: TGTGCCAGCAGCTTTGGGACAGTTAGCAATCAGCCCCAGCATTTT. Translation: CASSFGTVSNQPQHF.

A single count supports this clone. V is TRBV9 and J is TRBJ2-5; D could derive from TRBD1 or TRBD2 (5 bases each). This CDR3 is built from 14 residues. Germline loops: CDR1 SGDLS, CDR2 YYNGEE. The V end was cut by 5 bases, the J end by 5 bases, with 16 bases between. CDR3 bases: TGTGCCAGCAGTCCCGTGGGGGTATCGGAGACCCAGTACTTC. It yields the protein CASSPVGVSETQYF.